This T cell receptor beta chain was identified during a study of blood T cell repertoires in COVID-19. J lost 11 bases, V lost 2 bases, and 8 bases had no gene match. Germline CDR1 LGHNA, CDR2 YSLEER. The CDR3 extends over 14 amino acids. TCRdb's copy holds only in-frame clones and misses some; the assay was immunoSEQ multiplex PCR. The table shows about 440,000 clones, with about 85% occurring only once. The genes are TRBV4-3 and TRBJ1-4; TRBD1 aligns across 7 bases. The source material was PBMCs or T cells enriched from blood (not recorded which). This TCR derives from a woman aged 18-29 years with acute COVID-19. As DNA, the CDR3 is TGCGCCAGCAGCCAATGGGACAGAGGATTGAAACTGTTTTTT. Translation: CASSQWDRGLKLFF.